The rows below give T cell receptor beta chains drawn from one sample of a study of regulatory T cells in long-lasting Graves disease. MiXCR, run by TCRdb on the multiplex PCR reads, gives a single entry per CDR3 protein. This table holds some 420,000 distinct CDR3 sequences, around a fifth found once. The material was peripheral blood mononuclear cells (PBMCs), obtained when the disease was refractory, from a patient treated with antithyroid drugs. These TCRs come from a female donor with Graves disease. Both conserved end residues are part of each CDR3. The D gene is left open where the match is weak. Expanded clones get a size class; other rows say once, few or many, or leave the size out.

clone_size	v_call	d_call	j_call	cdr3_length	cdr3_aa	cdr3_nt
few	TRBV30	.	TRBJ1-1	12	CAWGGFDTEAFF	TGTGCCTGGGGTGGGTTTGACACTGAAGCTTTCTTT
few	TRBV5-1	.	TRBJ1-1	15	CASSTPGPMNTEAFF	TGCGCCAGCAGCACCCCGGGACCCATGAACACTGAAGCTTTCTTT
.	TRBV11-2	.	TRBJ2-5	18	CASSLDGGGLAFQETQYF	TGTGCCAGCAGCTTAGATGGAGGGGGCCTGGCCTTTCAAGAGACCCAGTACTTC
few	TRBV19	.	TRBJ1-5	12	CASKSLNQPQHF	TGTGCCAGTAAATCACTCAATCAGCCCCAGCATTTT
many	TRBV6-1	TRBD2	TRBJ2-5	12	CASAGGRETQYF	TGTGCCAGCGCGGGGGGGCGGGAGACCCAGTACTTC
many	TRBV28	.	TRBJ1-5	14	CASIRGGVGQPQHF	TGTGCCAGCATCCGTGGAGGGGTTGGGCAGCCCCAGCATTTT
many	TRBV30	.	TRBJ1-2	13	CAWSRLTAYGYTF	TGTGCCTGGAGTCGGTTGACAGCCTATGGCTACACCTTC
.	TRBV20-1	.	TRBJ1-6	11	CSAELNSPLHF	TGCAGTGCCGAATTAAATTCACCCCTCCACTTT
many	TRBV6-1	.	TRBJ1-4	15	CASTHLSGTGEKLFF	TGTGCCAGCACTCACCTGTCGGGGACCGGTGAAAAACTGTTTTTT
.	TRBV15	TRBD1	TRBJ2-1	16	CATSRETGGSYNEQFF	TGTGCCACCAGCAGAGAGACAGGGGGATCCTACAATGAGCAGTTCTTC
.	TRBV28	.	TRBJ1-5	15	CASSPGVYSDQPQHF	TGTGCCAGCAGTCCGGGAGTTTATAGCGATCAGCCCCAGCATTTT
many	TRBV28	.	TRBJ2-7	11	CASSSNYEQYF	TGTGCCAGCAGTTCCAACTACGAGCAGTACTTC
many	TRBV28	.	TRBJ2-7	13	CASSEGGSHEQYF	TGTGCCAGCAGTGAGGGAGGTTCCCACGAGCAGTACTTC
many	TRBV12-3/TRBV12-4	.	TRBJ1-2	13	CASSLRRLGGYTF	TGTGCCAGCAGTTTGCGGCGCCTGGGGGGCTACACCTTC
many	TRBV7-2	.	TRBJ1-2	15	CASSLISTFNYGYTF	TGTGCCAGCAGCTTGATAAGCACCTTCAACTATGGCTACACCTTC
many	TRBV27	TRBD2	TRBJ2-7	17	CASSPGGTSGKIYEQYF	TGTGCCAGCAGTCCCGGGGGGACTAGCGGGAAGATCTACGAGCAGTACTTC
many	TRBV7-2	.	TRBJ2-5	16	CASSPDMSGRKETQYF	TGTGCCAGCAGCCCCGATATGAGCGGGCGGAAAGAGACCCAGTACTTC
.	TRBV28	TRBD2	TRBJ2-5	14	CASGLAGVQETQYF	TGTGCCAGCGGACTAGCGGGCGTCCAAGAGACCCAGTACTTC
many	TRBV2	.	TRBJ2-7	10	CASKGFEQYF	TGTGCCAGCAAAGGCTTCGAGCAGTACTTC
once	TRBV9	.	TRBJ1-3	16	CASTHEGGFSGNTIYF	TGTGCCAGCACCCATGAGGGGGGCTTCTCTGGAAACACCATATATTTT
.	TRBV9	.	TRBJ2-2	18	CASSVPRRGNMNTGELFF	TGTGCCAGCAGCGTTCCCCGGCGCGGTAATATGAACACCGGGGAGCTGTTTTTT
many	TRBV6-1	TRBD1	TRBJ1-1	13	CASSLSGTEIAFF	TGTGCCAGCAGTCTCTCCGGGACAGAAATAGCTTTCTTT
many	TRBV27	.	TRBJ1-6	9	CASPHPLHF	TGTGCCAGCCCCCACCCCCTCCACTTT
many	TRBV20-1	TRBD2	TRBJ2-7	16	CSASPPRLAGSYEQYF	TGCAGTGCCTCCCCGCCCCGACTAGCGGGATCTTACGAGCAGTACTTC
.	TRBV9	TRBD2	TRBJ2-2	18	CASSVSRLAGGRTGELFF	TGTGCCAGCAGCGTATCGAGACTAGCGGGAGGACGCACCGGGGAGCTGTTTTTT
many	TRBV20-1	.	TRBJ1-1	14	CSARFTGGPTEAFF	TGCAGTGCTAGGTTCACTGGGGGCCCCACTGAAGCTTTCTTT
many	TRBV28	.	TRBJ1-2	14	CASSLLDSSYGYTF	TGTGCCAGCAGTTTACTGGACAGCTCCTATGGCTACACCTTC
.	TRBV5-6	.	TRBJ1-5	15	CASSWGTAGNQPQHF	TGTGCCAGCAGCTGGGGGACTGCGGGCAATCAGCCCCAGCATTTT
.	TRBV20-1	.	TRBJ2-2	16	CSARDTREMNTGELFF	TGCAGTGCTAGAGATACAAGGGAAATGAACACCGGGGAGCTGTTTTTT
many	TRBV12-3/TRBV12-4	.	TRBJ2-7	14	CASSLRGVGFEQYF	TGTGCCAGCAGTTTAAGGGGCGTGGGCTTCGAGCAGTACTTC
few	TRBV6-1	.	TRBJ2-2	12	CASRAGTGELFF	TGTGCCAGCCGCGCGGGAACCGGGGAGCTGTTTTTT
.	TRBV14	.	TRBJ2-7	14	CASNSFWRAEEQYF	TGTGCCAGCAACTCCTTCTGGCGGGCAGAGGAGCAGTACTTC
.	TRBV11-2	.	TRBJ2-1	12	CASSLGPNEQFF	TGTGCCAGCAGCCTCGGGCCAAATGAGCAGTTCTTC
.	TRBV9	TRBD1	TRBJ2-5	14	CASSATGVRETQYF	TGTGCCAGCAGCGCGACAGGGGTCAGGGAGACCCAGTACTTC
many	TRBV29-1	.	TRBJ1-5	14	CSVSTGGEWQPQHF	TGCAGCGTTTCGACCGGTGGGGAATGGCAGCCCCAGCATTTT
.	TRBV6-2/TRBV6-3	.	TRBJ1-1	13	CATHGTKNTEAFF	TGTGCCACCCATGGGACCAAGAACACTGAAGCTTTCTTT
few	TRBV19	TRBD2	TRBJ2-2	17	CASSISGLAGGHGELFF	TGTGCCAGTAGTATATCAGGACTAGCGGGAGGGCACGGGGAGCTGTTTTTT
.	TRBV19	.	TRBJ1-1	14	CASSMRRLNTEAFF	TGTGCCAGTAGTATGCGGCGGCTGAACACTGAAGCTTTCTTT
few	TRBV12-3/TRBV12-4	TRBD1	TRBJ2-2	16	CASTPDDRGNTGELFF	TGTGCCAGCACCCCAGACGACAGGGGGAACACCGGGGAGCTGTTTTTT
.	TRBV9	.	TRBJ1-1	13	CASSVHRNTEAFF	TGTGCCAGCAGCGTTCACAGGAACACTGAAGCTTTCTTT
many	TRBV20-1	.	TRBJ1-1	12	CSATAGDTEAFF	TGCAGTGCTACGGCCGGGGACACTGAAGCTTTCTTT
.	TRBV9	.	TRBJ2-2	13	CASSASHLGELFF	TGTGCCAGCAGCGCTTCACATCTCGGGGAGCTGTTTTTT
.	TRBV13	.	TRBJ2-7	14	CASSRPGHNYEQYF	TGTGCCAGCAGCCGTCCGGGACACAACTACGAGCAGTACTTC
many	TRBV28	TRBD2	TRBJ2-7	13	CASRLAGSYEQYF	TGTGCCAGCAGACTAGCGGGAAGCTACGAGCAGTACTTC
many	TRBV12-3/TRBV12-4	.	TRBJ1-5	14	CASSLRGMGQPQHF	TGTGCCAGCAGTTTGAGGGGAATGGGGCAGCCCCAGCATTTT
many	TRBV12-3/TRBV12-4	.	TRBJ2-7	15	CASSLMRVSSYEQYF	TGTGCCAGCAGTTTAATGCGGGTAAGCTCCTACGAGCAGTACTTC
few	TRBV6-2/TRBV6-3	.	TRBJ2-3	15	CASSLQKSSTDTQYF	TGTGCCAGCAGCCTTCAAAAGAGCTCCACAGATACGCAGTATTTT
many	TRBV7-2	TRBD2	TRBJ2-4	15	CASSLGGGRGYIQYF	TGTGCCAGCAGCTTAGGCGGGGGGCGGGGGTACATTCAGTACTTC
many	TRBV28	.	TRBJ2-7	14	CASSFEGASYEQYF	TGTGCCAGCAGTTTCGAAGGGGCCTCCTACGAGCAGTACTTC
many	TRBV19	TRBD2	TRBJ2-7	15	CASSSESGAVDEQYF	TGTGCCAGTAGTTCCGAAAGCGGGGCAGTGGACGAGCAGTACTTC
.	TRBV6-2/TRBV6-3	.	TRBJ2-7	14	CASKNRDTYYEQYF	TGTGCCAGCAAGAACCGGGACACATACTACGAGCAGTACTTC